This T cell receptor beta chain was sequenced for a study of blood T cell repertoires in COVID-19. Study information: Collection of acute and convalescent COVID-19 samples took place in the United States, Italy and Spain. The analysed material was cDNA or gDNA that came from T cells, B-cell-depleted T cells, or PBMCs.

How the authors handled the data: Reference gene primer amplification gave nucleated cell count estimates. Method: immunoSEQ multiplex PCR; TCRdb's copy keeps in-frame clones and lacks some. That table gives V, J and clone size, and the DNA gave D and trimming. The profile shows roughly 49,000 clones, over 65% of them singletons. The sequence was collected from a human donor in a cohort sampled during active COVID-19. The sequenced sample was peripheral blood.

DNA of the CDR3: TGTGCCAGCAGTGATTCACTAGACATTTATGGCTACACCTTC. Protein sequence: CASSDSLDIYGYTF. The chain carries TRBV6-1 and TRBJ1-2; D unclear. V was clipped by 3 bases and J by 5 bases, with 13 bases between them. Germline assignment: CDR1 MNHNS and CDR2 SASEGT. The CDR3 is 14 residues long.